A selection of T cell receptor beta chains follows, all from one sample in a study of shared clonotypes between healthy human individuals. Libraries were prepared by immunoSEQ multiplex PCR; TCRdb keeps only in-frame clonotypes and omits some of them. Of around 580,000 clones in the sample, nearly 98% were seen once. The source material was naive CD8+ T cells sorted from blood. Receptors were obtained from a man aged 30-40 years in good health. CDR3s include the opening cysteine and the closing phenylalanine or tryptophan. The D gene is left open where the match is weak. The size of a clone is reported for some rows only, either as once, few or many, or as a class for expanded clones.

cdr3_length j_call d_call clone_size v_call cdr3_nt cdr3_aa
12 TRBJ2-7 - - TRBV7-9 TGTGCCAGCAGCTTAGGCAGGGACGAGCAGTACTTC CASSLGRDEQYF
15 TRBJ2-1 TRBD2 - TRBV7-9 TGTGCCAGCAGCCTACCGGGACTAGCGGGAGTTGAGCAGTTCTTC CASSLPGLAGVEQFF
12 TRBJ2-1 - - TRBV6-5 TGTGCCAGTGGCCTCTCCTACAATGAGCAGTTCTTC CASGLSYNEQFF
15 TRBJ2-2 TRBD1 once TRBV11-2 TGTGCCAGCAGTCCTGGACAGGGGATCACCGGGGAGCTGTTTTTT CASSPGQGITGELFF
11 TRBJ2-1 - once TRBV6-5 TGTGCCAGCAATTACTACAATGAGCAGTTCTTC CASNYYNEQFF
12 TRBJ1-5 - - TRBV29-1 TGCAGCGTGCGGACAGATAATCAGCCCCAGCATTTT CSVRTDNQPQHF
13 TRBJ2-7 TRBD2 - TRBV19 TGTGCCAGTAGTATGGCGGGAGGATACGAGCAGTACTTC CASSMAGGYEQYF
15 TRBJ2-3 TRBD2 - TRBV11-2 TGTGCCAGCCGCTCCGGCGGGAGTTACACAGATACGCAGTATTTT CASRSGGSYTDTQYF
12 TRBJ2-3 - - TRBV7-9 TGTGCCAGCAGCCTTCAGCGTGATACGCAGTATTTT CASSLQRDTQYF
16 TRBJ2-1 TRBD2 - TRBV29-1 TGCAGCGTGGTCGGACTAGCGAGAGGCTCCTACAATGAGCAGTTCTTC CSVVGLARGSYNEQFF
15 TRBJ2-2 - - TRBV14 TGTGCCAGCAGCCCGGCAGGGGTAAACACCGGGGAGCTGTTTTTT CASSPAGVNTGELFF
14 TRBJ2-7 - - TRBV28 TGTGCCAGCAGACAGGAGGGGTCGCGCTACGAGCAGTACTTC CASRQEGSRYEQYF
14 TRBJ1-5 - - TRBV7-8 TGTGCCAGCAGCCTAGCTTCCCCCCCGGGACATAAATATTTT CASSLASPPGHKYF
12 TRBJ1-2 TRBD1 - TRBV29-1 TGCAGCGCCGAGGGGGCTGAAGACGGCTACACCTTC CSAEGAEDGYTF
16 TRBJ1-5 TRBD1 - TRBV7-9 TGTGCCAGCAGCTTAGTTAGGACAGGTTTCAATCAGCCCCAGCATTTT CASSLVRTGFNQPQHF
18 TRBJ1-3 - - TRBV2 TGTGCTCCAGCGAGTCCCGGAGGACAGCGAAACTCTGGAAACACCATATATTTT CAPASPGGQRNSGNTIYF
14 TRBJ2-3 - - TRBV6-5 TGTGCCAGCAGTTTCAGGCCTAGCACAGATACGCAGTATTTT CASSFRPSTDTQYF
13 TRBJ1-1 - - TRBV27 TGTGCCAGCAGTATCACAAGGAACACTGAAGCTTTCTTT CASSITRNTEAFF
19 TRBJ2-2 TRBD2 - TRBV2 TGTGCCTCCGTACCAGGACTAGCGGGAGTGGAGGGTAACACCGGGGAGCTGTTTTTT CASVPGLAGVEGNTGELFF
12 TRBJ1-2 - - TRBV2 TGTGCCAACCCTTTACAGGACTATGGCTACACCTTC CANPLQDYGYTF
17 TRBJ2-7 TRBD1 - TRBV29-1 TGCAGCGTTGAAGATCCATCCTCGGGACAGGCCGGCTACGAGCAGTACTTC CSVEDPSSGQAGYEQYF
14 TRBJ2-7 - - TRBV7-9 TGTGCCAGCAGCCCTGAGGTGAGGGAATACGAGCAGTACTTC CASSPEVREYEQYF
12 TRBJ1-2 - - TRBV2 TGTGCCAGCAGCCAGGGGATCGGTGGCTACACCTTC CASSQGIGGYTF
14 TRBJ2-7 TRBD1 - TRBV30 TGTGCCTGGACCAGGGACAGTCAACTTTACGAGCAGTACTTC CAWTRDSQLYEQYF
15 TRBJ1-5 TRBD1 - TRBV7-9 TGTGCCAGCAGCCCGGGACAGGGGGTCGGGCAGCCCCAGCATTTT CASSPGQGVGQPQHF
15 TRBJ1-1 - - TRBV27 TGTGCCAGCAGTTTATACGGAAACTGGAACACTGAAGCTTTCTTT CASSLYGNWNTEAFF
15 TRBJ2-2 - - TRBV5-4 TGTGCCAGCAGCATCGGCCGGGTTTACACCGGGGAGCTGTTTTTT CASSIGRVYTGELFF
12 TRBJ1-2 - - TRBV9 TGTGCCAGCAGCATACAGGGAAACGGCTACACCTTC CASSIQGNGYTF
14 TRBJ2-3 - - TRBV15 TGTGCCACCAGCAGAGATAACCCCCCAGATACGCAGTATTTT CATSRDNPPDTQYF
23 TRBJ2-6 TRBD1 - TRBV9 TGTGCCAGCAGCGTAGCCCACGACCCTCGGACAGGGGGAATCGGCTCTGGGGCCAACGTCCTGACTTTC CASSVAHDPRTGGIGSGANVLTF
12 TRBJ1-4 TRBD1 - TRBV19 TGTGCCAGTAGGCCAGGGGGCGCAGAACTGTTTTTT CASRPGGAELFF
13 TRBJ1-2 - - TRBV4-1 TGCGCCAGCAGCCAAGTGGGGGGAAATGGCTACACCTTC CASSQVGGNGYTF
12 TRBJ2-7 - once TRBV7-9 TGTGCCAGCAGCCCCACAAACTACGAGCAGTACTTC CASSPTNYEQYF
19 TRBJ1-5 TRBD1 - TRBV5-4 TGTGCCAGCAGCTTGGCAAATACACAGGGGGCGCGAAGCAATCAGCCCCAGCATTTT CASSLANTQGARSNQPQHF
16 TRBJ2-1 TRBD2 - TRBV4-1 TGCGCCAGCAGCCCGGACAGCGGGAGGGCCCCCAATGAGCAGTTCTTC CASSPDSGRAPNEQFF
18 TRBJ1-2 TRBD1 once TRBV5-1 TGCGCCAGCAGCTTGTTTCCGCTTTACCAGAGGGGGCGTGTTGGCTACACCTTC CASSLFPLYQRGRVGYTF
12 TRBJ2-7 TRBD1 - TRBV29-1 TGCAGCGTGCTGACAGGGGGCAGGGAGCAGTACTTC CSVLTGGREQYF
16 TRBJ1-1 - - TRBV2 TGTGCCAGCAGTGACCGGCCCGCTGGCATGAACACTGAAGCTTTCTTT CASSDRPAGMNTEAFF
16 TRBJ2-1 TRBD2 once TRBV5-6 TGTGCCAGCAGCTCCACACTTAGCGGGAGTTACAATGAGCAGTTCTTC CASSSTLSGSYNEQFF